This T cell receptor beta chain is from a study of T cell responses to AZD1222 COVID-19 vaccine. Findings and limits, study-wide: Dominant CD4 TCR responses targeted spike regions 160-218 and 743-854.

Note on this clone: What it recognizes is unknown.

The data were produced by immunoSEQ multiplex PCR, yet TCRdb's version contains in-frame clones alone and is incomplete. The table has some 120,000 clones, roughly 91% seen once. The CDR3 runs 18 residues. V is TRBV21-1 and J is TRBJ2-7; the D call TRBD2 from the table was never checked on the DNA. TRBV21-1 is a recognized pseudogene. The sequence was obtained from an adult in good health. This specimen was peripheral blood, taken on day 0 of MenACWY control vaccination. The CDR3 DNA reads TGTGCCAGCAGCAAAGAAGTACCGGACTTCTTTTGGGGATACGAGCAGTACTTC. It specifies CASSKEVPDFFWGYEQYF.